The T cell receptor beta chain under discussion was sequenced for a study of CD8+ T cells in alopecia areata. Across the whole study: Twice a day, 5 to 10 mg of oral tofacitinib was administered to treated patients. Severity was scored as percentage of affected scalp area in treated patients.

As concerns this clone: The antigen remains undetermined.

Treatment reported: oral pan-JAK inhibitor, 5-10 mg twice daily. Using a FACSAria, the CD4+ and CD8+ T cells were sorted from the PBMCs. RNA was isolated and reverse transcribed to cDNA, the sequencing template. Sequencing used immunoSEQ multiplex PCR; TCRdb keeps in-frame clones, though not all of them. This table holds some 170,000 clones, less than 75% found once. Study-wide points: The study found tofacitinib significantly decreased scalp clonality and expanded CD8+ clones among the top 100.

This CDR3 contains 14 residues. CDR1 is SSHAT, CDR2 FNYEAQ, per germline (reference sequence). Trimming pared 4 bases from V and 6 bases from J, leaving 16 bases between. This chain uses TRBV7-7 with TRBJ2-7; tentatively, D is TRBD2 (5 bases). This specimen was CD4+ T cells sorted from blood, taken at approximately week 56, from a patient treated with tofacitinib. The source of this sequence is a human donor with alopecia areata. CDR3 amino acids: CASSWTDAAAEQYF. The DNA of the CDR3 is TGTGCCAGCAGCTGGACCGATGCAGCGGCCGAGCAGTACTTC. The full variable domain, its missing parts supplied by reference TRBV7-7 and TRBJ2-7, is GAGVSQSPRYKVTKRGQDVTLRCDPISSHATLYWYQQALGQGPEFLTYFNYEAQPDKSGLPSDRFSAERPEGSISTLTIQRTEQRDSAMYRCASSWTDAAAEQYFGPGTRLTVT.